A single TCR beta chain is shown here with its context. No antigen is known for it. The data stem from a study of cytomegalovirus exposure and HLA in healthy donors. The study's findings and limits: Apart from CMV serostatus, no immune exposure information was available. As a later analysis showed, several of the most significant clusters appeared to be linked to common viral pathogens.

Looked up from germline, CDR1 is MNHNY and CDR2 is SVGAGI (reference sequence). The CDR3 covers 12 residues. Both 60 Vbeta primers and 13 Jbeta primers went into the PCR. The data were produced by immunoSEQ multiplex PCR, yet TCRdb's version contains in-frame clones alone and is incomplete. The data show tens of thousands of clones, about 73% seen once. The sequenced material came from PBMCs. The chain recombines TRBV6-6 with TRBJ2-5; D uncertain. The J call may be in error: the DNA end matches TRBJ2-7 better. The sequence derives from a woman aged 40 to 49 in good health and CMV-seropositive. CDR3 region: CASSPRSYEQYF. DNA of the CDR3: TGTGCCAGCAGCCCACGGTCCTACGAGCAGTACTTC.